What follows describes a single T cell receptor beta chain. Its specific antigen is unknown. The record has no base qualities; no much larger clone is one base away. The V and J ends are trimmed by 1 base and 4 bases, leaving 11 bases between them. From the cysteine through the phenylalanine, the CDR3 covers 14 amino acids. Only the CDR3 portion is preserved as DNA: 42 bases, with reading frame beginning at the first base. Taken from the germline V gene (reference sequence), the CDR1 and CDR2 loops are GTSNPN and SVGIG. The donors were healthy, HIV-negative adults with no recently reported acute infections or vaccinations. Every donor was a Caucasian adult residing in Nashville, Tennessee, USA. CD4+ T cells were enriched by magnetic negative selection; naive cells were then positively selected on CD45RA, and the negative fraction formed the memory subset. After blood collection by leukapheresis, PBMCs were isolated using Ficoll-Histopaque density gradient centrifugation and then cryopreserved in the vapor phase of liquid nitrogen. Analytical flow cytometry was used to check the purity and quantity of every magnetically sorted T cell population. From each sorted fraction, genomic DNA was isolated and quantified by UV absorbance on a Nanodrop 2000c.

These data come from a study of shared clonotypes between healthy human individuals (dated by TCRdb to 2019 to 2021). The study in broad terms: The cohort included three men and a couple of women between 18 and 49 years of age. For each donor, three plates each were used for CD4 naive and CD4 memory, two plates were used for CD8 naive, and one plate was used for CD8 memory. To estimate repertoire size and how much clonotype sharing occurs between individuals, the study deeply sequenced the blood TCR repertoires of five healthy adults. To increase sequencing depth and limit assay-specific biases, different laboratories used diverse techniques to prepare libraries and sequence TCR repertoires. Each donor's leukapheresis produced roughly between roughly 0.85 and 9.5 billion PBMCs.

General findings and caveats noted by the study authors: Based on pairwise subsampling, the degree of clonotype sharing among donors was expected to be affected by sequencing depth. Naive subsets generally had larger estimated clonotype richness than memory subsets. Even with the large sequencing depth, rarefaction of the sorted-subset datasets indicated that sequencing was incomplete. Across a handful of donors, around 5% of naive CD4, around 3.3% of naive CD8, 2% to 2.5% of memory CD4, and approximately 0.42% of memory CD8 clonotypes were shared. Because the study included only a small number of donors, the genetic and exposure-history diversity represented was limited. Sampling was restricted to blood, and TCR repertoires in tissues likely differ from the TCR repertoires found in blood. Higher generation probabilities were observed for clonotypes shared by all four sorted-subset donors than for non-shared clonotypes.

Using the deep immunoSEQ assay, TCR CDR3 regions were amplified from genomic DNA by multiplex PCR. Genomic DNA extracted from each cell subset was distributed evenly over all wells of several immunoSEQ 96-well plates, and each plate served as one replicate. For sorted subsets, 200 to 250 ng of genomic DNA, equivalent to around 31,000 T cell genomes, went into each replicate PCR. Purified libraries were quantified with a Qubit 3.0 fluorometer, sized on a Bioanalyzer 2100, and re-quantified with the KAPA Library Quantification kit. A separate single-read 150-cycle Illumina NextSeq 550 flow cell was used to sequence each immunoSEQ 96-well plate. The authors' pipeline ran thus. Because the immunoSEQ output included only junctional sequences and no quality scores, the filtering could not be the same as the filtering used for full-length reads. Sequences were annotated with PyIR, a Python wrapper for IgBLAST v1.9, and V/J genes and CDR3 were assigned using IMGT germline references. Reads were filtered out if the reads had weak V/J assignments (E-value above 1e-6), no CDR3, stop codons, out-of-frame junctions, or ambiguous translated residues. V3J clonotypes were defined as sequences sharing an identical inferred V gene, J gene, and CDR3 amino acid sequence. Percentage overlap between repertoires was calculated by dividing the number of shared unique clonotypes by the size of the smaller repertoire. Repertoire richness was assessed with RTK rarefaction, the Chao1 estimator, and Recon v2.1 estimates of unobserved clonotypes. For all TCRbeta clonotypes obtained by the gDNA method from a few donors, generation probabilities were computed with OLGA. TCRdb carries this immuneACCESS record with in-frame sequences only. Its versions omit some clonotypes, under half of them owing to an unresolved V gene in the studies checked, with the rest unexplained. The V and J calls and clone size come from that table; D and trimming were worked out from the DNA. Present in this sample are approximately 1,000,000 clones, approximately 80% of which were seen just once. More than 0.5% of the sample lies in the top ten.

The receptor was derived from a man aged 18 to 29 in good health. Some clones in this sample may be carry-over from other donors' samples. The sequencing sample was made of memory CD4+ T cells from PBMCs. Explained via the paper, the cell subset or site label denotes: CD45RA-negative fraction. The V and J segments used are TRBV30 and TRBJ1-5; the D gene is possibly TRBD1, with 5 bases matching. The CDR3 here reads CAWSAQGLNQPQHF. At the DNA level, the sequence is TGTGCCTGGAGTGCCCAGGGACTTAATCAGCCCCAGCATTTT.